Listed below are T cell receptor beta chains from one sample, sequenced in a study of blood T cells in healthy people across ages. TCRdb independently ran MiXCR on the 5' RACE reads; one entry per CDR3 protein. The table records around 710,000 distinct CDR3 sequences, approximately 43% of them present only once. Material: blood. The receptors were gathered from a woman in her fifties or sixties in good health. CDR3s include the opening cysteine and the closing phenylalanine or tryptophan. Each record gives: D gene, V gene, clone size, J gene, CDR3 protein, CDR3 DNA. A D gene is named only where the DNA matches it firmly. The size of a clone is reported for some rows only, either as once, few or many, or as a class for expanded clones.

TRBD2,TRBV10-3,-,TRBJ2-3,CAIRPSGTQGSTDTQYF,TGTGCCATCAGGCCTAGCGGGACGCAGGGTAGCACAGATACGCAGTATTTT
-,TRBV6-5,-,TRBJ1-2,CASSSPKTGGNYGYTF,TGTGCCAGCAGTAGCCCTAAGACAGGAGGAAACTATGGCTACACCTTC
TRBD1,TRBV27,few,TRBJ1-1,CASSFSGTGVAFF,TGTGCCAGCAGTTTCTCCGGGACAGGGGTCGCTTTCTTT
TRBD2,TRBV3-1,many,TRBJ2-1,CASSPQTSGRNNEQFF,TGTGCCAGCAGCCCACAGACTAGCGGGAGAAACAATGAGCAGTTCTTC
TRBD2,TRBV6-5,-,TRBJ2-1,CASSYSFTSGGEQFF,TGTGCCAGCAGTTACTCCTTTACTAGCGGGGGAGAGCAGTTCTTC
-,TRBV2,-,TRBJ1-1,CASSEAVSGGTEAFF,TGTGCCAGCAGTGAGGCGGTCTCGGGGGGCACTGAAGCTTTCTTT
-,TRBV29-1,few,TRBJ1-5,CSVAGVNQPQHF,TGCAGCGTTGCTGGGGTCAATCAGCCCCAGCATTTT
-,TRBV25-1,-,TRBJ2-3,CASSVLGDTQYF,TGTGCCAGCAGTGTTTTAGGAGATACGCAGTATTTT
-,TRBV5-1,-,TRBJ1-2,CASSLEARSGGVSGYTF,TGCGCCAGCAGCTTGGAGGCCAGGAGTGGGGGCGTCAGTGGCTACACCTTC
TRBD2,TRBV6-8,-,TRBJ2-7,CASSYSAVCSSGTYNEQYF,TGTGCCAGCAGTTACTCGGCAGTATGCAGTAGCGGGACCTACAATGAGCAGTACTTC
TRBD2,TRBV7-9,-,TRBJ2-1,CASSRTSGGVGGQFF,TGTGCCAGCAGCCGAACTAGCGGGGGGGTCGGTGGGCAGTTCTTC
-,TRBV9,-,TRBJ2-3,CASSVERGGTDTQYF,TGTGCCAGCAGCGTAGAGAGGGGGGGCACAGATACGCAGTATTTT
-,TRBV3-1,-,TRBJ2-2,CASSQVRGSGGELFF,TGTGCCAGCAGCCAAGTCCGAGGGAGCGGCGGGGAGCTGTTTTTT
-,TRBV21-1,-,TRBJ2-1,CASTMGNFCEQFF,TGTGCCAGCACCATGGGGAATTTTTGTGAGCAGTTCTTC
-,TRBV20-1,-,TRBJ1-4,CSANGGFFNEKLFF,TGCAGTGCTAACGGGGGCTTCTTCAATGAAAAACTGTTTTTT
-,TRBV5-6,-,TRBJ2-3,CASGFFSTSTDTQYF,TGTGCCAGCGGCTTTTTCAGCACTAGCACAGATACGCAGTATTTT
TRBD1,TRBV6-5,-,TRBJ2-6,CASSYSGTGEAGANVLTF,TGTGCCAGCAGTTACTCTGGGACAGGGGAGGCTGGGGCCAACGTCCTGACTTTC